This T cell receptor beta chain was identified during a study of blood T cell repertoires in COVID-19. Repertoires were generated with immunoSEQ multiplex PCR, while TCRdb's copy carries only in-frame clones and drops some. The sample shows about 380,000 clones, 88% of them seen only once. The specimen was PBMCs or T cells enriched from blood (not recorded which). The clonotype comes from a woman between 18 and 30 years old who had recovered from COVID-19.

CDR3 DNA: TGTGCCAGCAGCTTAGCTTTTCCAGGGAAGGGATACGAGCAGTACTTC. This sequence encodes CASSLAFPGKGYEQYF. V and J are TRBV11-1 and TRBJ2-7; possible D gene TRBD1, 5 bases. Germline-derived CDR1 and CDR2 are SGHAT and FQDESV (reference sequence). V lost 0 bases to trimming and J lost 4 bases, with 16 bases between them. The CDR3 contains 16 residues.